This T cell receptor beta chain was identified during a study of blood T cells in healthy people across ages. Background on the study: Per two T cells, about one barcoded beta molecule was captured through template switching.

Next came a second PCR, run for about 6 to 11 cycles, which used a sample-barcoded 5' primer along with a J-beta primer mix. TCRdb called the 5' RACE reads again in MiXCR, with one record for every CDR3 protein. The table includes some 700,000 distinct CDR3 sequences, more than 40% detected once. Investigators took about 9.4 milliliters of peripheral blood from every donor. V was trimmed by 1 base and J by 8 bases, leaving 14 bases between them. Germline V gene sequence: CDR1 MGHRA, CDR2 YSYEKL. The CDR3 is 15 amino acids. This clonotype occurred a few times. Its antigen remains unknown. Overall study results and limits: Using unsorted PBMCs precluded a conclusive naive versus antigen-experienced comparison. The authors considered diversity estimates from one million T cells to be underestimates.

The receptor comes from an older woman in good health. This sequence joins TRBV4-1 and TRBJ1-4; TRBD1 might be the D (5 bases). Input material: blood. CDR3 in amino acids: CASSQGSGGREKLFF. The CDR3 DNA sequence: TGCGCCAGCAGCCAAGGTTCCGGGGGAAGAGAAAAACTGTTTTTT.